This T cell receptor beta chain was found in a study of blood T cells in healthy people across ages. For the second PCR, which ran for about 6 to 11 cycles, a sample-barcoded 5' primer and a J-beta primer mix were used. TCRdb reprocessed the 5' RACE reads with MiXCR, giving one entry per CDR3 protein. The data show roughly 1,300,000 distinct CDR3 sequences, approximately 63% seen once. The CDR3 totals 15 residues. The germline gives CDR1 SGHDT, CDR2 YYEEEE. The V end was cut by 0 bases, the J end by 3 bases, with 13 bases between. The sequence was obtained from a man between 18 and 35 years old in good health. Sample: blood. This chain joins TRBV5-6 and TRBJ2-7; D is perhaps TRBD1 (5 bases). The CDR3, as DNA: TGTGCCAGCAGCTTGGCTGAAGGGGTTGGCTACGAGCAGTACTTC. Amino acid sequence: CASSLAEGVGYEQYF.